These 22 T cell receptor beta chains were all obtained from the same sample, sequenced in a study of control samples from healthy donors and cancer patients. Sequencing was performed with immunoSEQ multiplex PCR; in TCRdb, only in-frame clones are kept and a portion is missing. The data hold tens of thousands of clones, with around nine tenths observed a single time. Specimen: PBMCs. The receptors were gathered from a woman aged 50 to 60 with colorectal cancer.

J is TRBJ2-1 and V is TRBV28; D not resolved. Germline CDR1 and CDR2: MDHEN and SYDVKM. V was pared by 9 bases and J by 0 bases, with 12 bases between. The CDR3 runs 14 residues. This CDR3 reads CASETGNSYNEQFF. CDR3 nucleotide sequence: TGTGCCAGTGAGACGGGTAACTCCTACAATGAGCAGTTCTTC.

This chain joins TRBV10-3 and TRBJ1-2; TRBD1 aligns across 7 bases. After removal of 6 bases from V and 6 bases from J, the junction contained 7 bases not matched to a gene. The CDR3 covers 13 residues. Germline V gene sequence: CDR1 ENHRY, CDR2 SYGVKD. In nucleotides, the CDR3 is TGTGCCATCAGCGCAGGGGGACCTCATGGCTACACCTTC. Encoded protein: CAISAGGPHGYTF.

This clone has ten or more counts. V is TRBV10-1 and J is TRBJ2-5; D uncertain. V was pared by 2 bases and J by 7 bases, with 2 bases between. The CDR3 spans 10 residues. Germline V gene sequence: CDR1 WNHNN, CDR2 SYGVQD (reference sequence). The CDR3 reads CASSEGTQYF. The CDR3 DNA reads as TGCGCCAGCAGTGAGGGGACCCAGTACTTC.

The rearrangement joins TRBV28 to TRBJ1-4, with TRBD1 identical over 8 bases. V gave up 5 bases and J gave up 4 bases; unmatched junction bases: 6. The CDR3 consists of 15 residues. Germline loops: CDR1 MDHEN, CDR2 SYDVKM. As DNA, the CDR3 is TGTGCCAGCAGTCTCCCGACAGGGGATAATGAAAAACTGTTTTTT. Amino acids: CASSLPTGDNEKLFF.

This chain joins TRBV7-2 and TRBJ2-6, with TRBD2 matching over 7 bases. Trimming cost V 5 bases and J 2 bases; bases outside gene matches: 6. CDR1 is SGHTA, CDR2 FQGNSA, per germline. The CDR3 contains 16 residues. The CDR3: CASSPSSGPGANVLTF. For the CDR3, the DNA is TGTGCCAGCAGCCCCTCTAGCGGACCTGGGGCCAACGTCCTGACTTTC.

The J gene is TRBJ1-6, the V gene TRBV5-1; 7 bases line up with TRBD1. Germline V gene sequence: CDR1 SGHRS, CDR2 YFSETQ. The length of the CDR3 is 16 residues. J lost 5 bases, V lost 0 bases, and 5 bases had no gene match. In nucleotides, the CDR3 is TGCGCCAGCAGCTTGGAAGGGGGCAAGAATAATTCACCCCTCCACTTT. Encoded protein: CASSLEGGKNNSPLHF.

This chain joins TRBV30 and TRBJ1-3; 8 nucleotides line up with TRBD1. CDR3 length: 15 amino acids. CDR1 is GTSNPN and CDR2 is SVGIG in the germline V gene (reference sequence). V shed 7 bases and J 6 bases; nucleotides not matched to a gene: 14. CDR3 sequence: CAYSGDRGKVNTIYF. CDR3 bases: TGTGCCTACTCAGGAGACAGGGGAAAAGTAAACACCATATATTTT. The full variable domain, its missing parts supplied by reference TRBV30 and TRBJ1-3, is SQTIHQWPATLVQPVGSPLSLECTVEGTSNPNLYWYRQAAGRGLQLLFYSVGIGQISSEVPQNLSASRPQDRQFILSSKKLLLSDSGFYLCAYSGDRGKVNTIYFGEGSWLTVV.

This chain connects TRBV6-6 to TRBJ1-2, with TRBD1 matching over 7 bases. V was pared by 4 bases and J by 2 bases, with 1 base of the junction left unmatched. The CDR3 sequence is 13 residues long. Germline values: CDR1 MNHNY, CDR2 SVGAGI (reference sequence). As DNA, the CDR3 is TGTGCCAGCAGTTCACAGGGGAACTATGGCTACACCTTC. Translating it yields CASSSQGNYGYTF.

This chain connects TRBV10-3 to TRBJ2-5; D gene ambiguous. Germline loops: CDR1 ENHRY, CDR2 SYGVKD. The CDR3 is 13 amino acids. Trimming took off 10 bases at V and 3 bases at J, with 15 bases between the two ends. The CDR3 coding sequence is TGTGCCAGCCCCCTGGGCAGAAAAGAGACCCAGTACTTC. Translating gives CASPLGRKETQYF.

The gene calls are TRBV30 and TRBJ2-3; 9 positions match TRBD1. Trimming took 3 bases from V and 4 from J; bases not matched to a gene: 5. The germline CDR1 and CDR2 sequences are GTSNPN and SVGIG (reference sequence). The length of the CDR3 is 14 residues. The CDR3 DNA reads TGTGCCTGGAGGGACAGGGGATATTCAGATACGCAGTATTTT. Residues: CAWRDRGYSDTQYF.

CDR3 region: CASSQESWGYTF. The CDR3 region has the DNA TGCGCCAGCAGCCAAGAGAGTTGGGGCTACACCTTC. The rearrangement uses TRBV4-1 and TRBJ1-2; no reliable D call. V was clipped by 0 bases and J by 8 bases, with 7 bases between them. The germline gives CDR1 MGHRA, CDR2 YSYEKL. The CDR3 length is 12 residues.

The CDR3 region has the DNA TGTGCCAGCCGAATGGCGGGGGGCCCTCCCGGGGAGCTGTTTTTT. This codes for CASRMAGGPPGELFF. This rearrangement joins TRBV6-5 to TRBJ2-2, with TRBD2 matching over 8 bases. CDR1 and CDR2 (germline): MNHEY, SVGAGI. The CDR3 runs 15 residues. V lost 8 bases, J lost 6 bases, and 11 bases stayed unmatched.

CDR3: CASRRTYRAVEKLFF. CDR3 coding DNA: TGTGCCAGCAGAAGAACTTACAGGGCTGTTGAAAAACTGTTTTTT. The chain carries TRBV6-5 and TRBJ1-4, with D possibly TRBD1 on 6 matching bases. V lost 6 bases, J lost 7 bases, and 18 bases lay in between. The germline gives CDR1 MNHEY, CDR2 SVGAGI. CDR3 length equals 15 residues.

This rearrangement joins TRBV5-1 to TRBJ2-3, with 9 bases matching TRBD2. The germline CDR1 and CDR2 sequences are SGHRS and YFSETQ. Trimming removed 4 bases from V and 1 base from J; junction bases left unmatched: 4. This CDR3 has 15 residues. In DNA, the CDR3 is TGCGCCAGCAGCCAGCGGGGGGTTGGCACAGATACGCAGTATTTT. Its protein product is CASSQRGVGTDTQYF.

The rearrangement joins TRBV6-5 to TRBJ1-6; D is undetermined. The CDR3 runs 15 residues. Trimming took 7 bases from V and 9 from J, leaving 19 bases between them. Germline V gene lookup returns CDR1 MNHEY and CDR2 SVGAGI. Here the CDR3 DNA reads TGTGCCAGCATCACGGGAGCCGGGGTGATTTCACCCCTCCACTTT. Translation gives CASITGAGVISPLHF.

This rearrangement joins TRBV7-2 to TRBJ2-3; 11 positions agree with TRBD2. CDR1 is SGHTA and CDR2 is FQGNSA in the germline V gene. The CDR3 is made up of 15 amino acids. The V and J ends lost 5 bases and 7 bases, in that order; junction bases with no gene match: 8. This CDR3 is CASSPRLAGSNTQYF. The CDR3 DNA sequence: TGTGCCAGCAGCCCCCGACTAGCGGGGTCGAATACGCAGTATTTT.

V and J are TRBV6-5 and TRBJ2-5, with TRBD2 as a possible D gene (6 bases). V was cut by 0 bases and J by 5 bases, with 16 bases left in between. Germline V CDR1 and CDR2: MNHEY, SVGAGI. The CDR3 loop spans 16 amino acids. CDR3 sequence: CASSYSGRGIGETQYF. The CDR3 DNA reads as TGTGCCAGCAGTTACTCCGGGAGAGGAATCGGGGAGACCCAGTACTTC.

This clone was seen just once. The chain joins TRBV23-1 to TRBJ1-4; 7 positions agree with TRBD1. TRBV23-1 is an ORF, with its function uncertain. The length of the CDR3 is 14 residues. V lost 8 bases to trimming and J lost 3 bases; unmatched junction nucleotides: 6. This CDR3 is CASLGTEANEKLFF. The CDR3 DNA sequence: TGCGCCAGCCTCGGGACAGAGGCTAATGAAAAACTGTTTTTT.

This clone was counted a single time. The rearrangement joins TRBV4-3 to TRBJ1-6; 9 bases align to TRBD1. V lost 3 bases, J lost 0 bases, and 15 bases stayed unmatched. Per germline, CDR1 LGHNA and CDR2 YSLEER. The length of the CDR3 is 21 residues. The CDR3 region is CASSQRLTGQGTSSYNSPLHF. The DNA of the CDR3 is TGCGCCAGCAGCCAGCGCCTAACGGGACAGGGAACGAGCTCCTATAATTCACCCCTCCACTTT.

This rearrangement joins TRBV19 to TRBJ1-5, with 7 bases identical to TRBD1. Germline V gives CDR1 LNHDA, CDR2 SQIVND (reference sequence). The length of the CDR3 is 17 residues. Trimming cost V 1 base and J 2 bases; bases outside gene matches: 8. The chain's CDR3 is CASSIGQGSWRNQPQHF. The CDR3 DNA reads TGTGCCAGTAGTATAGGACAGGGTAGTTGGCGCAATCAGCCCCAGCATTTT.

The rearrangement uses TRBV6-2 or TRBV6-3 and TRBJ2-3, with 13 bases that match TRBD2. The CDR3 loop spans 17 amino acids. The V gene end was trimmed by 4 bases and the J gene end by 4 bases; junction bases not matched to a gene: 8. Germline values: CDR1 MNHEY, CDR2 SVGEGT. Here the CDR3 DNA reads TGTGCCAGCAGTTCCCTAACTAGCGGGGGGGCATCAGATACGCAGTATTTT. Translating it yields CASSSLTSGGASDTQYF.

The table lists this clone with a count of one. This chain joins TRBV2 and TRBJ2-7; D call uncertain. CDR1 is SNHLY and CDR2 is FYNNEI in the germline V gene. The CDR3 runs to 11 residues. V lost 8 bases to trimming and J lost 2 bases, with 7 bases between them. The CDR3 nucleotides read TGTGCCAGCCTACGGACCTACGAGCAGTACGTC. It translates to CASLRTYEQYV.